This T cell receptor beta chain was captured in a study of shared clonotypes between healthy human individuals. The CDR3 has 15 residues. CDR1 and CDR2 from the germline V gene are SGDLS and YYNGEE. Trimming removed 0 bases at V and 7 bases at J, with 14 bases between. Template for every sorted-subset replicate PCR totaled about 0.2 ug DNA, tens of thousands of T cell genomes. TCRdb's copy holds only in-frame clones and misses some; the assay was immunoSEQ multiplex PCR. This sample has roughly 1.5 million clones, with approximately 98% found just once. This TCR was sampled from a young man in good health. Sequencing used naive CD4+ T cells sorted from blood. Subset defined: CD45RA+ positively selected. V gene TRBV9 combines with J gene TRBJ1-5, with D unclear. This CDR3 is CASSVGSTQEQPQHF. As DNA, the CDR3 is TGTGCCAGCAGCGTAGGTAGCACCCAAGAACAGCCCCAGCATTTT.